This paragraph reports one TCR beta chain. The target antigen is unknown. The data originate from a study of shared clonotypes between healthy human individuals. Overall study context: The cohort comprised a couple of women and a few men. Their ages spanned 18 to 49 years.

Overall study results and limits: Specimens sampled were limited to blood, with tissue repertoires likely differing. Sharing across four donors was highest in naive CD4 (roughly 5%) and lowest in memory CD8 (about 0.4%).

The deep-level immunoSEQ assay was used. Clones were read by immunoSEQ multiplex PCR, and TCRdb kept only the in-frame ones, dropping some. The profile shows hundreds of thousands of clones, over 65% of them singletons. Germline loops: CDR1 MNHNS, CDR2 SASEGT. Trimming took 2 bases from V and 6 from J, leaving 13 bases between them. The CDR3 has 15 residues. The sequencing sample was made of memory CD4+ T cells sorted from blood. Subset described: CD45RA-negative fraction. The clonotype comes from a woman between 25 and 40 years old in good health. The chain has TRBV6-1 and TRBJ2-2, with unresolved D. The CDR3 DNA is TGTGCCAGCAGTGAAAGGTCGATTCAGGCCGGGGAGCTGTTTTTT. Encoded protein: CASSERSIQAGELFF.